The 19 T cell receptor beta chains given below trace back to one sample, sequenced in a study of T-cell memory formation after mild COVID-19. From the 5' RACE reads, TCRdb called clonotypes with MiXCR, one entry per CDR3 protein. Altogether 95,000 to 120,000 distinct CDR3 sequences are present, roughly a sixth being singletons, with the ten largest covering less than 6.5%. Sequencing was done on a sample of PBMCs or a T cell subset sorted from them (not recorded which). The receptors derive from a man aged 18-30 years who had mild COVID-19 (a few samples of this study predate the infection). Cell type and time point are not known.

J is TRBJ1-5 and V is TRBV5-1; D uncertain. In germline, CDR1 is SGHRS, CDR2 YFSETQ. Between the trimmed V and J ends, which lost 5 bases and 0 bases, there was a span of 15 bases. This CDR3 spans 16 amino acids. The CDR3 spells CASRGAEADSNQPQHF. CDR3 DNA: TGCGCCAGCAGGGGCGCGGAGGCAGATAGCAATCAGCCCCAGCATTTT. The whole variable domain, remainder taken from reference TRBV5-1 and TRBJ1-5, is KAGVTQTPRYLIKTRGQQVTLSCSPISGHRSVSWYQQTPGQGLQFLFEYFSETQRNKGNFPGRFSGRQFSNSRSEMNVSTLELGDSALYLCASRGAEADSNQPQHFGDGTRLSIL.

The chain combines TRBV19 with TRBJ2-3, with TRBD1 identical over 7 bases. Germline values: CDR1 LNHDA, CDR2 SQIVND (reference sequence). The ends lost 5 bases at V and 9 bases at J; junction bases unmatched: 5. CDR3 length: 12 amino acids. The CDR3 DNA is TGTGCCAGTAGTCGCACAGGGGTCACGCAGTATTTT. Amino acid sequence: CASSRTGVTQYF.

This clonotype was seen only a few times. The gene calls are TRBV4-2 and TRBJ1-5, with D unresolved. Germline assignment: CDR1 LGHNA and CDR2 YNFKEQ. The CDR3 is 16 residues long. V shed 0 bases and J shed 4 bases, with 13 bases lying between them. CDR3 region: CASSQDIQPENQPQHF. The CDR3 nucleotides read TGTGCCAGCAGCCAAGACATTCAGCCAGAAAATCAGCCCCAGCATTTT.

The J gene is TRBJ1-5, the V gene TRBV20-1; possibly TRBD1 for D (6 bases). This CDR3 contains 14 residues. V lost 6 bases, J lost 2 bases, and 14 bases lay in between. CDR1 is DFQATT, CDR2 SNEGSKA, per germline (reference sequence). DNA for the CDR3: TGCAGTGCGTCGACAGGTCGAGGCAATCAGCCCCAGCATTTT. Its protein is CSASTGRGNQPQHF.

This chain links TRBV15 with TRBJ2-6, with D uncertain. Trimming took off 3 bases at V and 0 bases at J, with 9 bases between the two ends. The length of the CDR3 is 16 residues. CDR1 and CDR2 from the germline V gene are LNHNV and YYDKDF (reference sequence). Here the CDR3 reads CATSRGRYSGANVLTF. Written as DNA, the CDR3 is TGTGCCACCAGCAGGGGCAGATACTCTGGGGCCAACGTCCTGACTTTC.

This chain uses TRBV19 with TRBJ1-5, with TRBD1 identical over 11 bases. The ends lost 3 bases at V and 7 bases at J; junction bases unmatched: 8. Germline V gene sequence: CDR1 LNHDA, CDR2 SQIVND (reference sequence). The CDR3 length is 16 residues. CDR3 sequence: CASSIGTGGQGQPQHF. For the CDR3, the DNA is TGTGCCAGTAGTATCGGGACAGGGGGGCAAGGACAGCCCCAGCATTTT.

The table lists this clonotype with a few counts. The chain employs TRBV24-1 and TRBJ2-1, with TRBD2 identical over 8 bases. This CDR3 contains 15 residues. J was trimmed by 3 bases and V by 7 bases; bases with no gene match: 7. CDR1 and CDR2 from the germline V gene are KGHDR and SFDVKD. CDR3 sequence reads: CATRFRRGVYNEQFF. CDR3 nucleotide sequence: TGTGCCACCAGATTTCGGCGGGGGGTCTACAATGAGCAGTTCTTC.

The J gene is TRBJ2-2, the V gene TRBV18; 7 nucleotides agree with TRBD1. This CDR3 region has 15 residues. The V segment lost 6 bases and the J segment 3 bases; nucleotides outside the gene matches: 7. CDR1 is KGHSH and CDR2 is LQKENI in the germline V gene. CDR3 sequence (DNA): TGTGCCAGCTCGCAAACAGGGGTCGACACCGGGGAGCTGTTTTTT. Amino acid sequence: CASSQTGVDTGELFF.

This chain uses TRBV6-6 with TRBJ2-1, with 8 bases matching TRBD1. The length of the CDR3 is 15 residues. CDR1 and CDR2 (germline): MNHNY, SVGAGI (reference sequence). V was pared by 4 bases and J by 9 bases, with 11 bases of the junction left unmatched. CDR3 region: CASSWTGNSFGEQFF. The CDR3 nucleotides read TGTGCCAGCAGTTGGACAGGGAACTCCTTCGGTGAGCAGTTCTTC.

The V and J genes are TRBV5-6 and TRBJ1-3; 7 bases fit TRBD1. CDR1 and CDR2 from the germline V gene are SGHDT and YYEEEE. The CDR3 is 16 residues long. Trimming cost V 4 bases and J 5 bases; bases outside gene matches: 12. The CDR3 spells CASSRPYRGGRNTIYF. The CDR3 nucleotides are TGTGCCAGCAGCCGGCCCTACAGGGGAGGTAGAAACACCATATATTTT.

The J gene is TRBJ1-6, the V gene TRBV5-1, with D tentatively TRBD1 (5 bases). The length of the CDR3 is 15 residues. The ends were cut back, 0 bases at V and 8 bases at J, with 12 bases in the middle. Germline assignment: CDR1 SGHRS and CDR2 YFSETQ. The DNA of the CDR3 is TGCGCCAGCAGCTTGGCTGTCAGGGCGGATTCACCCCTCCACTTT. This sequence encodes CASSLAVRADSPLHF.

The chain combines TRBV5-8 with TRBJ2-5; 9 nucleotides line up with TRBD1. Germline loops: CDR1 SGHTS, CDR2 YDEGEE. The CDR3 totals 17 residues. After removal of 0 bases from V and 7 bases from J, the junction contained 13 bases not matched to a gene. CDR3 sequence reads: CASSLDLGQGERGTQYF. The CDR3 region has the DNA TGTGCCAGCAGCTTGGACCTGGGACAGGGAGAGCGAGGGACCCAGTACTTC.

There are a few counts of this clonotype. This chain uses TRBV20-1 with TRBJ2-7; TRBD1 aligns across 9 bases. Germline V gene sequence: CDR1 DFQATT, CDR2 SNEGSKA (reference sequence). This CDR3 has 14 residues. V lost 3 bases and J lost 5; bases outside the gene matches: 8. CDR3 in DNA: TGCAGTGCTAGGAAGGGACAGGGTTTTAACGAGCAGTACTTC. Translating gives CSARKGQGFNEQYF.

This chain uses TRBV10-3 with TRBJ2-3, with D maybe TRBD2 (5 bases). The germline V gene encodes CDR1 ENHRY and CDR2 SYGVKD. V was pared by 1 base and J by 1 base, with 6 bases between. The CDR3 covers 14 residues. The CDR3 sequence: CAISEWGGTDTQYF. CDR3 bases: TGTGCCATCAGTGAGTGGGGAGGCACAGATACGCAGTATTTT.

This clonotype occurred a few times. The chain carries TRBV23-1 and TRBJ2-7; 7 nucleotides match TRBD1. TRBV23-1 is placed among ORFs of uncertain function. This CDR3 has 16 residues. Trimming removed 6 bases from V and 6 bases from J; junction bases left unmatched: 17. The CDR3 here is CASSPPWERQGPEQYV. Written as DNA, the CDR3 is TGCGCCAGCAGCCCTCCGTGGGAGCGACAGGGCCCCGAGCAGTACGTC.

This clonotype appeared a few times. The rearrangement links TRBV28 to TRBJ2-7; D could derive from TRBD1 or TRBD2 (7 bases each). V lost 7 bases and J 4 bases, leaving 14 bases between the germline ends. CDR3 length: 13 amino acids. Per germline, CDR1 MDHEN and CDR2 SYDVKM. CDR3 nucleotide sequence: TGTGCCAGCACCAGGGGGGGGCGATACGAGCAGTACGTC. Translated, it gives CASTRGGRYEQYV.

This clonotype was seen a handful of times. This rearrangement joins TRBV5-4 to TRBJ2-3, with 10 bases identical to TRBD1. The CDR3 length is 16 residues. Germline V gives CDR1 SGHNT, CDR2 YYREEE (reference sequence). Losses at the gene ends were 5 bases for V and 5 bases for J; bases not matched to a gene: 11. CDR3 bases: TGTGCCAGCAGTCCCGCCGGGACAGGGGTTATAGATACGCAGTATTTT. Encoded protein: CASSPAGTGVIDTQYF. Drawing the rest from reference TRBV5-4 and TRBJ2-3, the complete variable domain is ETGVTQSPTHLIKTRGQQVTLRCSSQSGHNTVSWYQQALGQGPQFIFQYYREEENGRGNFPPRFSGLQFPNYSSELNVNALELDDSALYLCASSPAGTGVIDTQYFGPGTRLTVL.

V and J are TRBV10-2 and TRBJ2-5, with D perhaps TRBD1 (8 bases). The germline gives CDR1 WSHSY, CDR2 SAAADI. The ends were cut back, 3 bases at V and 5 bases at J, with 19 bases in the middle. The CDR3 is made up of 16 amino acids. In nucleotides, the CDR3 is TGCGCCAGCAGTGATTGGCAGGGGGCGCGGGAGGAGACCCAGTACTTC. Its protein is CASSDWQGAREETQYF.

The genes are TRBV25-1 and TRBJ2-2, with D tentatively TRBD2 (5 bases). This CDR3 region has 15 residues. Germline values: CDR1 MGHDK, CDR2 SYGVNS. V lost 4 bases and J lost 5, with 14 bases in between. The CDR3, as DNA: TGTGCCAGCAGTGTTAGCGCAGGATGGACCGGGGAGCTGTTTTTT. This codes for CASSVSAGWTGELFF.